This is a list of T cell receptor beta chains from one sample in a study of human T cells and chemical hapten exposure. TCRdb itself ran the RACE reads through MiXCR, one entry per CDR3 protein. There are about 84,000 distinct CDR3 sequences in the sample; roughly a tenth occur only once, and around 5% lies in the top ten. The source was whole blood, collected in connection with sensitization to the hapten diphenylcyclopropenone (DPC). These receptors were collected from a woman in her forties or fifties with alopecia areata. Some clones in this sample may be carry-over from other donors' samples. Both conserved end residues are part of each CDR3. The D gene is left open where the match is weak. Size is omitted from some rows. Given values are once, few, many or a class for expanded clones.

j_gene: TRBJ2-7
abundance: few
v_gene: TRBV7-9
d_gene: -
CDR3aa: CASSLDSVGRSKISYEQYF
CDR3nt: TGTGCCAGCAGCTTAGACTCGGTGGGTCGGAGCAAAATCTCCTACGAGCAGTACTTC

j_gene: TRBJ1-4
abundance: -
v_gene: TRBV4-3
d_gene: -
CDR3aa: CASSQIDKVNEKLFF
CDR3nt: TGCGCCAGCAGCCAAATAGACAAGGTTAATGAAAAACTGTTTTTT

j_gene: TRBJ1-2
abundance: many
v_gene: TRBV7-8
d_gene: -
CDR3aa: CASSLSTRRQANTDGYTF
CDR3nt: TGTGCCAGCAGCCTTTCAACCCGCAGACAGGCCAACACCGATGGCTACACCTTC

j_gene: TRBJ2-1
abundance: few
v_gene: TRBV2
d_gene: TRBD2
CDR3aa: CASSEAGLGKSEQFF
CDR3nt: TGTGCCAGCAGTGAGGCGGGACTAGGAAAAAGTGAGCAGTTCTTC

j_gene: TRBJ2-3
abundance: -
v_gene: TRBV7-2
d_gene: -
CDR3aa: CASSLGSRAGLTDTQYF
CDR3nt: TGTGCCAGCAGCTTAGGTTCCCGGGCGGGACTCACAGATACGCAGTATTTT

j_gene: TRBJ1-1
abundance: many
v_gene: TRBV7-8
d_gene: -
CDR3aa: CATLGILGNTEAFF
CDR3nt: TGTGCCACCCTGGGGATTTTGGGAAACACTGAAGCTTTCTTT

j_gene: TRBJ1-2
abundance: -
v_gene: TRBV18
d_gene: -
CDR3aa: CASSPDLTKSYGYTF
CDR3nt: TGTGCCAGCTCCCCGGATCTTACAAAGTCCTATGGCTACACCTTC

j_gene: TRBJ2-1
abundance: many
v_gene: TRBV6-5
d_gene: -
CDR3aa: CASSSLTVPVNEQFF
CDR3nt: TGTGCCAGCAGTTCCTTAACCGTCCCCGTCAATGAGCAGTTCTTC

j_gene: TRBJ1-5
abundance: few
v_gene: TRBV19
d_gene: TRBD1
CDR3aa: CASSMDRGSNQPQHF
CDR3nt: TGTGCCAGTAGTATGGACAGGGGAAGCAATCAGCCCCAGCATTTT

j_gene: TRBJ1-2
abundance: -
v_gene: TRBV18
d_gene: -
CDR3aa: CASSQTREDGYTF
CDR3nt: TGTGCCAGCTCCCAGACCAGGGAGGATGGCTACACCTTC

j_gene: TRBJ2-1
abundance: many
v_gene: TRBV11-2
d_gene: -
CDR3aa: CASSRTLGVGEQFF
CDR3nt: TGTGCCAGCAGCCGGACCCTTGGAGTGGGTGAGCAGTTCTTC

j_gene: TRBJ1-1
abundance: many
v_gene: TRBV29-1
d_gene: -
CDR3aa: CSVEDLSNTEAFF
CDR3nt: TGCAGCGTTGAAGATCTATCGAACACTGAAGCTTTCTTT

j_gene: TRBJ2-1
abundance: -
v_gene: TRBV20-1
d_gene: TRBD2
CDR3aa: CSARGTSGRSYNEQFF
CDR3nt: TGCAGTGCTAGAGGGACTAGCGGGAGGTCTTACAATGAGCAGTTCTTC

j_gene: TRBJ2-2
abundance: medium-sized
v_gene: TRBV6-1
d_gene: TRBD2
CDR3aa: CASRTSGNTGELFF
CDR3nt: TGTGCCAGCAGGACTAGCGGAAACACCGGGGAGCTGTTTTTT

j_gene: TRBJ1-2
abundance: few
v_gene: TRBV12-3/TRBV12-4
d_gene: -
CDR3aa: CASSLGRVYGYTF
CDR3nt: TGTGCCAGCAGTTTAGGACGGGTCTATGGCTACACCTTC

j_gene: TRBJ1-1
abundance: few
v_gene: TRBV9
d_gene: TRBD1
CDR3aa: CASSEIQGDTEAFF
CDR3nt: TGTGCCAGCAGCGAGATACAGGGGGACACTGAAGCTTTCTTT

j_gene: TRBJ2-5
abundance: -
v_gene: TRBV7-2
d_gene: -
CDR3aa: CASSDYLEETQYF
CDR3nt: TGTGCCAGCAGCGACTACCTTGAGGAGACCCAGTACTTC

j_gene: TRBJ2-1
abundance: few
v_gene: TRBV12-3/TRBV12-4
d_gene: TRBD2
CDR3aa: CASTLAGVLDEQFF
CDR3nt: TGTGCCAGCACGCTAGCGGGAGTTTTGGATGAGCAGTTCTTC

j_gene: TRBJ2-3
abundance: few
v_gene: TRBV4-3
d_gene: TRBD1
CDR3aa: CASSQPGGGTDTQYF
CDR3nt: TGCGCCAGCAGCCAACCAGGGGGCGGGACAGATACGCAGTATTTT

j_gene: TRBJ2-1
abundance: many
v_gene: TRBV24-1
d_gene: -
CDR3aa: CATSDPGSNEQFF
CDR3nt: TGTGCCACCAGTGATCCGGGTTCCAATGAGCAGTTCTTC

j_gene: TRBJ2-1
abundance: -
v_gene: TRBV6-6
d_gene: TRBD2
CDR3aa: CASSPSGSLSYNEQFF
CDR3nt: TGTGCCAGCAGTCCTAGCGGGAGCTTGAGCTACAATGAGCAGTTCTTC

j_gene: TRBJ1-1
abundance: many
v_gene: TRBV29-1
d_gene: -
CDR3aa: CSAQIANTEAFF
CDR3nt: TGCAGCGCACAGATCGCAAACACTGAAGCTTTCTTT

j_gene: TRBJ1-5
abundance: -
v_gene: TRBV28
d_gene: -
CDR3aa: CASSLDVNQPQHF
CDR3nt: TGTGCCAGCAGTTTAGACGTCAATCAGCCCCAGCATTTT

j_gene: TRBJ2-3
abundance: few
v_gene: TRBV29-1
d_gene: -
CDR3aa: CSAPTGANTDTQYF
CDR3nt: TGCAGCGCTCCTACCGGGGCCAACACAGATACGCAGTATTTT

j_gene: TRBJ1-6
abundance: -
v_gene: TRBV7-6
d_gene: TRBD1
CDR3aa: CASSSDRESYNSPLHF
CDR3nt: TGTGCCAGCAGCTCGGACAGGGAGTCCTATAATTCACCCCTCCACTTT

j_gene: TRBJ1-1
abundance: few
v_gene: TRBV30
d_gene: -
CDR3aa: CAWESFDMNTEAFF
CDR3nt: TGTGCCTGGGAGTCCTTCGACATGAACACTGAAGCTTTCTTT

j_gene: TRBJ2-7
abundance: many
v_gene: TRBV19
d_gene: TRBD1
CDR3aa: CASSSRGGQGNEQYF
CDR3nt: TGTGCCAGTAGTTCCCGCGGGGGACAGGGGAACGAGCAGTACTTC

j_gene: TRBJ2-5
abundance: few
v_gene: TRBV28
d_gene: -
CDR3aa: CASRPPDGAQETQYF
CDR3nt: TGTGCCAGCAGACCCCCAGATGGGGCCCAAGAGACCCAGTACTTC

j_gene: TRBJ2-3
abundance: -
v_gene: TRBV7-9
d_gene: TRBD2
CDR3aa: CASRPFSGTPPSTDTQYF
CDR3nt: TGTGCCAGCAGGCCCTTTAGCGGGACGCCCCCCAGCACAGATACGCAGTATTTT

j_gene: TRBJ1-2
abundance: many
v_gene: TRBV30
d_gene: -
CDR3aa: CAWSVGVGNYGYTF
CDR3nt: TGTGCCTGGAGTGTTGGGGTGGGTAACTATGGCTACACCTTC

j_gene: TRBJ1-2
abundance: few
v_gene: TRBV25-1
d_gene: -
CDR3aa: CASSGTVHGYTF
CDR3nt: TGTGCCAGCAGTGGGACAGTCCATGGCTACACCTTC

j_gene: TRBJ2-1
abundance: -
v_gene: TRBV11-3
d_gene: -
CDR3aa: CASSPTSSRSYNEQFF
CDR3nt: TGTGCCAGCAGCCCAACTAGCAGCCGGTCCTACAATGAGCAGTTCTTC

j_gene: TRBJ1-2
abundance: many
v_gene: TRBV7-9
d_gene: TRBD1
CDR3aa: CASSSLRGQGDYTF
CDR3nt: TGTGCCAGCAGCTCCCTTAGGGGACAGGGTGACTACACCTTC

j_gene: TRBJ2-2
abundance: -
v_gene: TRBV2
d_gene: TRBD2
CDR3aa: CAFPGGRDTGELFF
CDR3nt: TGTGCCTTTCCAGGCGGGAGAGACACCGGGGAGCTGTTTTTT

j_gene: TRBJ1-1
abundance: -
v_gene: TRBV28
d_gene: -
CDR3aa: CASGGRRTEAFF
CDR3nt: TGTGCCAGCGGTGGGCGTCGCACTGAAGCTTTCTTT

j_gene: TRBJ2-1
abundance: many
v_gene: TRBV6-6
d_gene: TRBD2
CDR3aa: CASSPSGRGNEQFF
CDR3nt: TGTGCCAGCAGCCCGAGCGGGAGGGGCAATGAGCAGTTCTTC

j_gene: TRBJ2-5
abundance: -
v_gene: TRBV29-1
d_gene: -
CDR3aa: CSTDGLKETQYF
CDR3nt: TGCAGCACGGACGGCCTCAAAGAGACCCAGTACTTC

j_gene: TRBJ2-5
abundance: few
v_gene: TRBV20-1
d_gene: -
CDR3aa: CSARDRGLQETQYF
CDR3nt: TGCAGTGCTAGAGATCGAGGACTACAAGAGACCCAGTACTTC

j_gene: TRBJ2-5
abundance: many
v_gene: TRBV28
d_gene: TRBD1
CDR3aa: CASSTPTGVMETQYF
CDR3nt: TGTGCCAGCAGTACACCGACAGGGGTCATGGAGACCCAGTACTTC

j_gene: TRBJ1-1
abundance: -
v_gene: TRBV29-1
d_gene: -
CDR3aa: CSVEGGLNTEAFF
CDR3nt: TGCAGCGTTGAGGGGGGGTTGAACACTGAAGCTTTCTTT

j_gene: TRBJ1-1
abundance: few
v_gene: TRBV28
d_gene: -
CDR3aa: CASSLNSGRAFF
CDR3nt: TGTGCCAGCAGTTTAAATTCAGGGAGGGCTTTCTTT

j_gene: TRBJ1-6
abundance: few
v_gene: TRBV27
d_gene: -
CDR3aa: CASSLYGGDSPLHF
CDR3nt: TGTGCCAGCAGTTTATATGGTGGAGATTCACCCCTCCACTTT

j_gene: TRBJ1-3
abundance: many
v_gene: TRBV7-9
d_gene: -
CDR3aa: CASNPQVSNRGNTIYF
CDR3nt: TGTGCCAGCAACCCCCAGGTCTCTAACCGTGGAAACACCATATATTTT

j_gene: TRBJ2-1
abundance: -
v_gene: TRBV5-4
d_gene: -
CDR3aa: CASSSQGINEQFF
CDR3nt: TGTGCCAGCAGCTCACAGGGTATCAATGAGCAGTTCTTC

j_gene: TRBJ1-1
abundance: few
v_gene: TRBV6-6
d_gene: -
CDR3aa: CASTSSRVNTEAFF
CDR3nt: TGTGCCAGCACCTCTAGTCGGGTGAACACTGAAGCTTTCTTT

j_gene: TRBJ2-1
abundance: many
v_gene: TRBV5-8
d_gene: TRBD2
CDR3aa: CASRNLAGGPSYNEQFF
CDR3nt: TGTGCCAGCAGAAACTTAGCGGGAGGGCCATCCTACAATGAGCAGTTCTTC